These 29 T cell receptor beta chains originate from one sample sequenced in a study of T cell responses to AZD1222 COVID-19 vaccine. Repertoires were generated with immunoSEQ multiplex PCR, while TCRdb's copy carries only in-frame clones and drops some. The sample lists tens of thousands of clones, 70% to 90% occurring once. The sequencing used peripheral blood, collected on day 0 of AZD1222 vaccination. The receptors come from an adult in good health.

This chain joins TRBV10-3 and TRBJ2-1; 8 bases align to TRBD1. Germline V gene data show CDR1 as ENHRY and CDR2 as SYGVKD. There are 14 residues in the CDR3. With 3 bases clipped from V and 8 bases from J, the junction kept 6 bases outside the gene matches. In DNA, the CDR3 is TGTGCCATCAGTGAAGGGACAGGCAAGGATGAGCAGTTCTTC. Residues: CAISEGTGKDEQFF.

The V and J genes are TRBV7-9 and TRBJ1-5; D call uncertain. V lost 5 bases and J lost 4, with 12 bases in between. This CDR3 is built from 14 residues. Per the germline V gene, CDR1 is SEHNR and CDR2 is FQNEAQ (reference sequence). The CDR3: CASSLLGGNQPQHF. The CDR3 nucleotides are TGTGCCAGCAGCCTACTAGGAGGAAATCAGCCCCAGCATTTT.

Worth noting for this clone: Mismatch with germline at one junction end may stem from a read error. The CDR3 loop is CASSLPGQGSVWEF. The CDR3, as DNA: TGTGCCAGCAGTCTTCCGGGACAGGGGTCGGTGTGGGAGTTT. The rearrangement joins TRBV5-4 to TRBJ1-4; 10 bases align to TRBD1. CDR3 size: 14 residues. The germline gives CDR1 SGHNT, CDR2 YYREEE (reference sequence).

This clone was detected only a few times. The genes are TRBV19 and TRBJ1-5; 12 nucleotides align to TRBD1. Germline lookup yields CDR1 LNHDA and CDR2 SQIVND (reference sequence). The J segment lost 0 bases and the V segment lost 7 bases, leaving 13 bases of the junction unmatched. This CDR3 region has 19 residues. As DNA, the CDR3 is TGTGCCAGTACTAAACCCGGGACAGGGGGCCATTATAGCAATCAGCCCCAGCATTTT. It translates to CASTKPGTGGHYSNQPQHF.

The chain links TRBV2 to TRBJ1-4, with D possibly being TRBD1 (5 bases). Trimming took off 3 bases at V and 13 bases at J, with 18 bases between the two ends. The length of the CDR3 is 14 residues. Germline V CDR1 and CDR2: SNHLY, FYNNEI. The CDR3 reads CASSETSLGGGLFF. CDR3 in DNA: TGTGCCAGCAGTGAGACGAGCCTAGGCGGGGGACTGTTTTTT.

This chain joins TRBV16 and TRBJ1-1; D is undetermined. V gave up 4 bases and J gave up 5 bases, with 11 bases separating them. This CDR3 is built from 13 residues. Germline CDR1 is KGHSY and CDR2 is FQNENV. The DNA of the CDR3 is TGTGCCAGCAGCCGGGAGGAGCGTACTGAAGCTTTCTTT. It specifies CASSREERTEAFF.

The rearrangement uses TRBV6-1 and TRBJ2-1; 15 nucleotides align to TRBD2. Unmatched junction bases numbered 7, after V lost 3 bases and J lost 10 bases. The CDR3 length is 16 residues. Germline V gene lookup returns CDR1 MNHNS and CDR2 SASEGT. CDR3 loop: CASSDGLAGGPHEQFF. CDR3 bases: TGTGCCAGCAGTGACGGACTAGCGGGGGGGCCCCACGAGCAGTTCTTC.

This chain links TRBV2 with TRBJ2-1, with D perhaps TRBD2 (6 bases). CDR3 length: 15 residues. Germline V gene sequence: CDR1 SNHLY, CDR2 FYNNEI. V lost 6 bases and J 0 bases, leaving 12 bases between the germline ends. The CDR3 DNA reads TGTGCCAGCAGAAGACTAGTTCGCTCCTACAATGAGCAGTTCTTC. The encoded protein is CASRRLVRSYNEQFF.

The chain links TRBV5-1 to TRBJ1-1; no definite D call. The CDR3 contains 13 residues. CDR1 and CDR2 (germline): SGHRS, YFSETQ. With 1 base removed from V and 1 base from J, the gap between germline ends came to 5 bases. DNA for the CDR3: TGCGCCAGCAGCTTGTCCACGAACACTGAAGCTTTCTTT. Translation: CASSLSTNTEAFF.

The V call is TRBV13, the J call TRBJ2-7; no definite D call. The CDR3 contains 15 residues. Germline V gives CDR1 PRHDT, CDR2 FYEKMQ (reference sequence). The V end lost 2 bases, the J end lost 0 bases, and 11 bases lay between the germline ends. CDR3 bases: TGTGCCAGCAGCTTAAGTCAGGCAAGCTCCTACGAGCAGTACTTC. Translation: CASSLSQASSYEQYF.

The rearrangement joins TRBV2 to TRBJ2-5, with a weak D call TRBD1 (6 bases). This CDR3 contains 14 residues. Germline V CDR1 and CDR2: SNHLY, FYNNEI. The ends were cut back, 3 bases at V and 5 bases at J, with 13 bases in the middle. Here the CDR3 reads CASSDYRVGETQYF. As DNA, the CDR3 is TGTGCCAGCAGTGACTACAGGGTCGGGGAGACCCAGTACTTC.

J is TRBJ2-5 and V is TRBV11-2; maybe TRBD1 (6 bases). Looked up from germline, CDR1 is SGHAT and CDR2 is FQNNGV. The CDR3 extends over 15 amino acids. V lost 6 bases and J 0 bases, leaving 14 bases between the germline ends. In nucleotides, the CDR3 is TGTGCCAGCAGTTATACAGGGACGTACCAAGAGACCCAGTACTTC. This codes for CASSYTGTYQETQYF.

The chain combines TRBV16 with TRBJ1-1; D is ambiguous. The CDR3 covers 14 residues. V was pared by 5 bases and J by 1 base, with 11 bases between. Germline V gene sequence: CDR1 KGHSY, CDR2 FQNENV. CDR3: CASSKRNSNTEAFF. The CDR3 DNA reads as TGTGCCAGCAGCAAGAGAAATTCGAACACTGAAGCTTTCTTT. The variable domain in full, with the rest retrieved from reference TRBV16 and TRBJ1-1, is GEEVAQTPKHLVRGEGQKAKLYCAPIKGHSYVFWYQQVLKNEFKFLISFQNENVFDETGMPKERFSAKCLPNSPCSLEIQATKLEDSAVYFCASSKRNSNTEAFFGQGTRLTVV.

The chain links TRBV10-1 to TRBJ2-1, with unresolved D. The CDR3 extends over 15 amino acids. CDR1 WNHNN and CDR2 SYGVQD come from the germline V gene (reference sequence). Trimming pared 3 bases from V and 8 bases from J, leaving 17 bases between. The CDR3 DNA sequence: TGCGCCAGCAGTGAACGTACTGGCCTTAGGGATGAGCAGTTCTTC. Translation gives CASSERTGLRDEQFF.

The chain is built from TRBV19 and TRBJ1-2, with D possibly matching TRBD1 (6 bases). The CDR3 length is 16 residues. V was shortened by 1 base and J by 4 bases, with 16 bases between the two germline ends. Germline values: CDR1 LNHDA, CDR2 SQIVND (reference sequence). The CDR3 is CASSIVGQRIFYGYTF. Here the CDR3 DNA reads TGTGCCAGTAGTATAGTTGGACAGAGGATATTCTATGGCTACACCTTC. Drawing the rest from reference TRBV19 and TRBJ1-2, the complete variable domain is DGGITQSPKYLFRKEGQNVTLSCEQNLNHDAMYWYRQDPGQGLRLIYYSQIVNDFQKGDIAEGYSVSREKKESFPLTVTSAQKNPTAFYLCASSIVGQRIFYGYTFGSGTRLTVV.

The rearrangement uses TRBV10-1 and TRBJ2-2; D might be TRBD1 (6 bases). Germline V gene sequence: CDR1 WNHNN, CDR2 SYGVQD (reference sequence). The CDR3 has 14 amino acids. With 5 bases removed from V and 4 bases from J, the gap between germline ends came to 11 bases. The DNA for the CDR3 is TGCGCCAGCAGTTCAGGGGTGGTCACCGGGGAGCTGTTTTTT. Translating gives CASSSGVVTGELFF.

The chain is built from TRBV7-2 and TRBJ2-3; TRBD1 might be the D (6 bases). Trimming pared 0 bases from V and 4 bases from J, leaving 14 bases between. Per germline, CDR1 SGHTA and CDR2 FQGNSA. The CDR3 contains 16 residues. In nucleotides, the CDR3 is TGTGCCAGCAGCTTAGCGTTGGGCAGGGGCGCAGATACGCAGTATTTT. Protein: CASSLALGRGADTQYF.

This sequence joins TRBV7-9 and TRBJ1-5; D gene uncertain. CDR1 is SEHNR, CDR2 FQNEAQ, per germline (reference sequence). The V end lost 3 bases, the J end lost 0 bases, and 6 bases lay between the germline ends. This CDR3 is 14 amino acids long. CDR3 bases: TGTGCCAGCAGCTTCGATACTAGCAATCAGCCCCAGCATTTT. This encodes CASSFDTSNQPQHF.

This clone was recorded once. This rearrangement joins TRBV27 to TRBJ1-6; TRBD1 is a possible D gene (5 bases). Trimming stripped 5 bases from V and 3 bases from J, with 17 bases between. Germline loops: CDR1 MNHEY, CDR2 SMNVEV (reference sequence). CDR3 size: 17 residues. The CDR3 sequence is CASSIRLGDFYNSPLHF. Here the CDR3 DNA reads TGTGCCAGCAGTATCCGCCTGGGGGATTTCTATAATTCACCCCTCCACTTT.

This sequence joins TRBV19 and TRBJ1-1; 8 bases agree with TRBD1. The germline gives CDR1 LNHDA, CDR2 SQIVND (reference sequence). The CDR3 contains 13 residues. V lost 4 bases, J lost 11 bases, and 9 bases stayed unmatched. The CDR3 loop is CASSSGQGRDAFF. The CDR3 coding sequence is TGTGCCAGTAGTAGCGGACAGGGCCGCGATGCTTTCTTT.

The gene calls are TRBV11-2 and TRBJ1-1; weak D call: TRBD1 (5 bases). CDR1 is SGHAT and CDR2 is FQNNGV in the germline V gene. V gave up 5 bases and J gave up 1 base, with 11 bases separating them. The CDR3 is 14 amino acids. The CDR3 loop is CASSPGLSNTEAFF. Here the CDR3 DNA reads TGTGCCAGCAGCCCGGGACTATCGAACACTGAAGCTTTCTTT.

The chain links TRBV5-1 to TRBJ1-4; TRBD1 is a possible D gene (5 bases). Trimming pared 5 bases from V and 2 bases from J, leaving 10 bases between. The V gene's germline CDR1 is SGHRS and CDR2 YFSETQ. The CDR3 loop spans 14 amino acids. The CDR3 bases are TGCGCCAGCAGGTCAGGGTGGACTAATGAAAAACTGTTTTTT. This encodes CASRSGWTNEKLFF.

The chain uses TRBV19 and TRBJ1-1; D uncertain. V gave up 1 base and J gave up 8 bases, with 8 bases separating them. CDR3 length equals 12 residues. Germline CDR1 LNHDA, CDR2 SQIVND (reference sequence). CDR3 sequence reads: CASSIVGLEAFF. The CDR3 DNA follows: TGTGCCAGTAGTATAGTAGGATTAGAAGCTTTCTTT.

This chain uses TRBV3-1 (or the pseudogene TRBV3-2) with TRBJ1-3, with 7 bases lining up with TRBD1. J lost 3 bases, V lost 4 bases, and 3 bases had no gene match. The CDR3 sequence is 14 residues long. Germline V gives CDR1 LGHDT, CDR2 YNNKEL (reference sequence). The CDR3 bases are TGTGCCAGCAGCCCCCAGGGGGTTGGAAACACCATATATTTT. Encoded protein: CASSPQGVGNTIYF.

The chain uses TRBV4-1 and TRBJ1-4, with unresolved D. Germline-derived CDR1 and CDR2 are MGHRA and YSYEKL. The V and J ends lost 1 base and 5 bases respectively, with 11 bases between them. The CDR3 extends over 15 amino acids. CDR3 bases: TGCGCCAGCAGCCAAGCGGGCAGATTAAATGAAAAACTGTTTTTT. As protein: CASSQAGRLNEKLFF.

This clone has a handful of counts. The chain joins TRBV5-1 to TRBJ1-1, with 7 bases fitting TRBD1. The trim removed 5 bases at V and 0 bases at J, leaving 10 bases unmatched. The CDR3 spans 16 residues. Germline CDR1 SGHRS, CDR2 YFSETQ. The CDR3: CASRSAGGLLNTEAFF. The DNA for the CDR3 is TGCGCCAGCAGGTCGGCAGGGGGACTTCTGAACACTGAAGCTTTCTTT.

J is TRBJ2-1 and V is TRBV11-2; TRBD2 matches 10 bases. V lost 3 bases and J lost 4; bases outside the gene matches: 9. CDR1 SGHAT and CDR2 FQNNGV come from the germline V gene. The CDR3 loop spans 17 amino acids. CDR3 nucleotides: TGTGCCAGCAGCTTTACTCTAGCGGGGGCGGGGTACAATGAGCAGTTCTTC. Translating gives CASSFTLAGAGYNEQFF.

The V and J genes are TRBV27 and TRBJ2-2; D is perhaps TRBD2 (5 bases). This CDR3 comprises 14 residues. Looked up from germline, CDR1 is MNHEY and CDR2 is SMNVEV (reference sequence). The V and J ends lost 5 bases and 1 base respectively, with 8 bases between them. The CDR3, as DNA: TGTGCCAGCAGTGGGAGACAGAACACCGGGGAGCTGTTTTTT. Translation: CASSGRQNTGELFF.

The chain uses TRBV15 and TRBJ2-5, with D possibly TRBD1 on 6 matching bases. V was trimmed by 0 bases and J by 4 bases, leaving 9 bases between them. Germline assignment: CDR1 LNHNV and CDR2 YYDKDF (reference sequence). The CDR3 has 14 amino acids. In DNA, the CDR3 is TGTGCCACCAGCAGAGATCAGGGGCCAGAGACCCAGTACTTC. It yields the protein CATSRDQGPETQYF.